The T cell receptor beta chain under discussion was sequenced for a study of blood T cell repertoires in COVID-19. The table came from immunoSEQ multiplex PCR; TCRdb's copy has only in-frame clones and leaves some out. This table has 370,000 or so clones, approximately 77% appearing once. The specimen sequenced was peripheral blood. The sequence derives from a human donor with acute or convalescent COVID-19. The donor label of this sample is uncertain.

CDR3 coding DNA: TGTGCCAGCAGCTTCCCAGGCACAGATACGCAGTATTTT. Amino acids: CASSFPGTDTQYF. The V and J genes are TRBV7-6 and TRBJ2-3; D not resolved. The CDR3 is made up of 13 amino acids. V dropped 3 bases and J dropped 1 base, with 5 bases sitting between them. The germline V gene encodes CDR1 SGHVS and CDR2 FNYEAQ.